This TCR beta chain stems from a study of blood T cell repertoires in COVID-19. Overall study context: T cells, B-cell-depleted T cells, or PBMCs supplied cDNA or gDNA.

Participants spanned ages about 18 to 100 years and resided in about 24 US areas. Measured with immunoSEQ multiplex PCR; TCRdb has only the in-frame clones, and not every one. Of a few hundred thousand clones listed, roughly 90% are singletons. Germline CDR1 reads MGHRA; CDR2 reads YSYEKL. This CDR3 spans 17 amino acids. The ends were cut back, 1 base at V and 2 bases at J, with 15 bases in the middle. This sequence originates from a woman in her thirties who had recovered from COVID-19. Source material: PBMCs or T cells enriched from blood (not recorded which). The chain links TRBV4-1 to TRBJ2-1, with no clear D. The CDR3 region has the DNA TGCGCCAGCAGCCAAGTATCAGTGGCGGAGACCTACAATGAGCAGTTCTTC. Protein: CASSQVSVAETYNEQFF.